The T cell receptor beta chain under discussion was sequenced for a study of cytomegalovirus exposure and HLA in healthy donors. The CDR3 is 17 residues long. J lost 2 bases, V lost 1 base, and 4 bases had no gene match. The germline V gene encodes CDR1 SGHTA and CDR2 FQGNSA. There are a few counts of this clone. PCR was performed using 60 Vbeta and 13 Jbeta primers. Only in-frame clones appear in the TCRdb table, and some are missing; sequencing was by immunoSEQ multiplex PCR. Seen here are roughly 200,000 clones, around 82% observed once, and the top ten hold 13% to 15%. The specimen sequenced was PBMCs. V usage is TRBV7-2 and J usage is TRBJ1-5; 11 bases agree with TRBD1. The clonotype originates from a woman aged 25-40 years in good health and CMV-seropositive. In DNA, the CDR3 is TGTGCCAGCAGCTTAGTGGGGACAGGGGGAGGCAATCAGCCCCAGCATTTT. Protein sequence: CASSLVGTGGGNQPQHF.